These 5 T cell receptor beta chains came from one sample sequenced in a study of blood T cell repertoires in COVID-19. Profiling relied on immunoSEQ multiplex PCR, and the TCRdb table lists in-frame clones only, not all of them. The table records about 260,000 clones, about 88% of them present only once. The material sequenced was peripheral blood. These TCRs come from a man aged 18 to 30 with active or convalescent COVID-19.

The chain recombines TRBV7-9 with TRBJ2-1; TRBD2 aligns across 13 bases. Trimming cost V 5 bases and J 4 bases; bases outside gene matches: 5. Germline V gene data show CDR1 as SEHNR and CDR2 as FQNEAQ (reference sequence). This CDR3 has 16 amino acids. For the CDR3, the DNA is TGTGCCAGCAGCACCCAACTAGCGGGGGGGTACAATGAGCAGTTCTTC. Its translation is CASSTQLAGGYNEQFF.

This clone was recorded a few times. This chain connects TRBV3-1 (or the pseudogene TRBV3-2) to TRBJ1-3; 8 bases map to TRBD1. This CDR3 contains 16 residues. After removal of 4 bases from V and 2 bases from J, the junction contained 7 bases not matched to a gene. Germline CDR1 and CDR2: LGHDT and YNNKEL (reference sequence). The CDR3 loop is CASSPTQGAAGNTIYF. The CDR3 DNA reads TGTGCCAGCAGCCCTACTCAGGGGGCGGCTGGAAACACCATATATTTT.

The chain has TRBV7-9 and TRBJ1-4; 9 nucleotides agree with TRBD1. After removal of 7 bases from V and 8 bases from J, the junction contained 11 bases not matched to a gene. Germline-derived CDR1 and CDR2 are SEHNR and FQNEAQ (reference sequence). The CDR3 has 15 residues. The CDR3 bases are TGTGCCAGCACCACTGGGACAGGGTATGGCGAAAAACTGTTTTTT. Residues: CASTTGTGYGEKLFF.

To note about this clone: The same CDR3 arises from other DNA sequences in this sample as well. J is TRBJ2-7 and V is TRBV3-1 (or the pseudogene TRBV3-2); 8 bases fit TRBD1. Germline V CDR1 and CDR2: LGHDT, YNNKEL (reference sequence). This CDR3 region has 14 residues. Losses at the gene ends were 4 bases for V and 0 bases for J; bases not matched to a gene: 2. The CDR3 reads CASSLGQGSYEQYF. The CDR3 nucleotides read TGTGCCAGCAGCCTCGGACAGGGCTCCTACGAGCAGTACTTC.

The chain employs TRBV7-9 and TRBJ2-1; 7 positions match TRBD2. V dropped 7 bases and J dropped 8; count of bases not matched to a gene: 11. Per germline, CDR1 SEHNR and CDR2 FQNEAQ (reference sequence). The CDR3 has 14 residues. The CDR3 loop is CASTVSGGDDEQFF. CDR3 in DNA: TGTGCCAGCACCGTAAGTGGGGGGGATGATGAGCAGTTCTTC.